Sequencing of this T cell receptor (beta chain) was carried out in a study of blood T cells in healthy people across ages. Germline V gene sequence: CDR1 MDHEN, CDR2 SYDVKM. The J segment lost 3 bases and the V segment lost 8 bases, leaving 15 bases of the junction unmatched. The CDR3 covers 18 residues. Primed by a sample-barcoded 5' primer and a J-beta primer mix, a second PCR proceeded for 7 to 11 cycles. TCRdb reprocessed the 5' RACE reads with MiXCR, giving one entry per CDR3 protein. The sample has about 1.8 million distinct CDR3 sequences, around half seen once. The genes are TRBV28 and TRBJ2-6, with 8 nucleotides matching TRBD1. The sample taken for sequencing was blood. This TCR was recovered from a woman in her thirties or forties in good health. Here the CDR3 DNA reads TGTGCCAGCGCAGGGCCAGGGGGCGGGTTAAGTGGGGCCAACGTCCTGACTTTC. It codes for CASAGPGGGLSGANVLTF.